The 15 T cell receptor beta chains in this list originate from one sample, sequenced in a study of early T cells in non-severe SARS-CoV-2 infection. TCRdb fed the 5' RACE reads into MiXCR, producing one record per CDR3 protein. The sample has some 25,000 distinct CDR3 sequences, about 5% seen once. The source material was whole blood. All receptors derive from an adult who was a healthcare worker with PCR-confirmed SARS-CoV-2 infection or an uninfected control (not recorded which).

This rearrangement joins TRBV20-1 to TRBJ2-1; 9 bases map to TRBD2. V was clipped by 3 bases and J by 7 bases; unmatched bases: 10. The CDR3 consists of 15 residues. Germline V gene lookup returns CDR1 DFQATT and CDR2 SNEGSKA (reference sequence). CDR3 bases: TGCAGTGCTAGTTGGCTAGCGGGGCGTAGGAATGAGCAGTTCTTC. It encodes CSASWLAGRRNEQFF.

This clonotype was seen only a few times. V is TRBV7-9 and J is TRBJ2-1; D is unresolved. The CDR3 is 15 residues long. Germline assignment: CDR1 SEHNR and CDR2 FQNEAQ (reference sequence). V lost 5 bases and J 8 bases, leaving 19 bases between the germline ends. The CDR3 DNA follows: TGTGCCAGCAGCCTGACGGCGATTGCCGGAGATGAGCAGTTCTTC. Amino acids: CASSLTAIAGDEQFF.

The chain has TRBV28 and TRBJ2-7; D is perhaps TRBD1 (5 bases). V was clipped by 8 bases and J by 0 bases, with 8 bases between them. The V gene's germline CDR1 is MDHEN and CDR2 SYDVKM. The CDR3 loop spans 12 amino acids. The CDR3 region is CASGASSYEQYF. The CDR3 nucleotides are TGTGCCAGCGGGGCCAGCTCCTACGAGCAGTACTTC.

The chain employs TRBV5-6 and TRBJ1-2, with 8 bases that match TRBD1. Germline loops: CDR1 SGHDT, CDR2 YYEEEE. Trimming at V came to 2 bases and at J to 2 bases, leaving 5 bases not matched to a gene. The CDR3 covers 15 residues. CDR3 residues: CASSLQGGSNYGYTF. CDR3 DNA: TGTGCCAGCAGCTTACAGGGGGGAAGCAACTATGGCTACACCTTC.

This clonotype was observed a few times. The rearrangement joins TRBV27 to TRBJ2-3; a weak D match, TRBD2 (5 bases). Germline assignment: CDR1 MNHEY and CDR2 SMNVEV (reference sequence). The CDR3 contains 17 residues. Trimming left V 5 bases short and J 1 base short, with 19 bases between. CDR3 bases: TGTGCCAGCAGTCCTACGGGGAGTCGAGTTCGCACAGATACGCAGTATTTT. Translation gives CASSPTGSRVRTDTQYF.

This clonotype was found a few times. The V call is TRBV11-2, the J call TRBJ2-7, with D possibly called TRBD1 or TRBD2 (5 bases each). CDR3 size: 14 residues. Trimming removed 5 bases from V and 2 bases from J, with 13 bases in between. The germline gives CDR1 SGHAT, CDR2 FQNNGV. This chain's CDR3 is CASSPLGVTYEQYF. CDR3 coding DNA: TGTGCCAGCAGCCCCCTGGGGGTGACCTACGAGCAGTACTTC.

V usage is TRBV10-3 and J usage is TRBJ2-5, with D perhaps matching TRBD2 (6 bases). Germline loops: CDR1 ENHRY, CDR2 SYGVKD. The CDR3 spans 14 residues. Trimming took 2 bases from V and 0 from J, leaving 7 bases between them. CDR3 sequence (DNA): TGTGCCATCAGTGAGACTAGCTACCAAGAGACCCAGTACTTC. Translation gives CAISETSYQETQYF.

This chain links TRBV29-1 with TRBJ1-1; tentatively, D is TRBD1 (5 bases). This CDR3 has 11 amino acids. CDR1 and CDR2 from the germline V gene are SQVTM and ANQGSEA. The germline V and J ends were trimmed by 5 bases and 8 bases, with 12 bases remaining between them. In DNA form, the CDR3 reads TGCAGCGTTCACTCGGGGGGAGAAGCTTTCTTT. Translating gives CSVHSGGEAFF.

By proportion, this clonotype is medium-sized. The chain is built from TRBV6-2 or TRBV6-3 and TRBJ2-1; D may be TRBD2 (6 bases). Trimming pared 6 bases from V and 0 bases from J, leaving 15 bases between. Germline values: CDR1 MNHEY, CDR2 SVGEGT. The CDR3 is made up of 16 amino acids. CDR3 bases: TGTGCCAGCAGCGGACCAGGAGGGAGCTCCTACAATGAGCAGTTCTTC. It specifies CASSGPGGSSYNEQFF.

This clonotype was recorded at least ten times. The rearrangement uses TRBV29-1 and TRBJ2-5; 10 bases fit TRBD2. Trimming cost V 6 bases and J 4 bases; bases outside gene matches: 8. Per germline, CDR1 SQVTM and CDR2 ANQGSEA. The CDR3 totals 14 residues. The CDR3 sequence is CSVRSGGAGETQYF. DNA for the CDR3: TGCAGCGTCCGAAGCGGGGGGGCCGGAGAGACCCAGTACTTC.

This sequence joins TRBV28 and TRBJ2-2; 11 bases are a match to TRBD2. The CDR3 extends over 19 amino acids. The germline V gene encodes CDR1 MDHEN and CDR2 SYDVKM. V trimming: 7 bases; J trimming: 4 bases; junction bases outside the gene matches: 17. The chain's CDR3 is CASIAGGLRRYPGTGELFF. DNA of the CDR3: TGTGCCAGCATAGCGGGAGGGCTTCGAAGATATCCGGGCACCGGGGAGCTGTTTTTT. The variable domain in full, with the rest retrieved from reference TRBV28 and TRBJ2-2, is DVKVTQSSRYLVKRTGEKVFLECVQDMDHENMFWYRQDPGLGLRLIYFSYDVKMKEKGDIPEGYSVSREKKERFSLILESASTNQTSMYLCASIAGGLRRYPGTGELFFGEGSRLTVL.

This clonotype was detected many times. The rearrangement uses TRBV6-2 or TRBV6-3 and TRBJ2-2, with 9 bases identical to TRBD1. CDR3 length equals 16 residues. Germline CDR1 is MNHEY and CDR2 is SVGEGT. With 4 bases clipped from V and 1 base from J, the junction kept 4 bases outside the gene matches. The CDR3 DNA reads as TGTGCCAGCAGTTCCCGGACAGGGGTGAACACCGGGGAGCTGTTTTTT. It translates to CASSSRTGVNTGELFF.

This clonotype was seen repeatedly, ten times or more. The V gene is TRBV20-1, the J gene TRBJ1-4, with 7 bases aligning to TRBD1. The germline V gene has CDR1 DFQATT and CDR2 SNEGSKA (reference sequence). The CDR3 is 13 amino acids. V lost 1 base, J lost 7 bases, and 3 bases stayed unmatched. The CDR3 region is CSARGGGGEKLFF. CDR3 nucleotide sequence: TGCAGTGCTAGAGGAGGGGGCGGTGAAAAACTGTTTTTT.

This clonotype was counted many times. The chain has TRBV28 and TRBJ2-7, with TRBD2 matching over 14 bases. Germline CDR1 and CDR2: MDHEN and SYDVKM. This CDR3 contains 17 residues. V gave up 8 bases and J gave up 0 bases; unmatched junction bases: 9. CDR3 loop: CASLGLAGAPSSYEQYF. DNA for the CDR3: TGTGCCAGCCTGGGACTAGCGGGAGCCCCTAGCTCCTACGAGCAGTACTTC.

The V gene is TRBV7-8, the J gene TRBJ2-7; D possibly matches TRBD1 or TRBD2 (5 bases each). This CDR3 has 13 residues. With 5 bases removed from V and 6 bases from J, the gap between germline ends came to 14 bases. Looked up from germline, CDR1 is SGHVS and CDR2 is FQNEAQ. The CDR3 is CASSVGTLSEQYF. The CDR3 bases are TGTGCCAGCAGCGTAGGGACCCTTTCCGAGCAGTACTTC.